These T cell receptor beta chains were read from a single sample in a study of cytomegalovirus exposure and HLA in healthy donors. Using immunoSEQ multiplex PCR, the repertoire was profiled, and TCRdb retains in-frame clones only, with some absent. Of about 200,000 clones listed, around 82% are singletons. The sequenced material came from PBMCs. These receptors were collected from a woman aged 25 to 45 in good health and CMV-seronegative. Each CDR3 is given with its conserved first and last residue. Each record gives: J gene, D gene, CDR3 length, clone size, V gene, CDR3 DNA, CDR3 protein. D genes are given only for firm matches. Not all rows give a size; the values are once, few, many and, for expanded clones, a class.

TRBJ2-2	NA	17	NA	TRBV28	TGTGCCAGCAGTGAAAGAGGGCTAGCTGGTAACACCGGGGAGCTGTTTTTT	CASSERGLAGNTGELFF
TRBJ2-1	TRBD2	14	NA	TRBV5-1	TGCGCCAGCAGCATGAAGGGACTAGTCAATGAGCAGTTCTTC	CASSMKGLVNEQFF
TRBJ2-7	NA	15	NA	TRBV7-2	TGTGCCAGCAGAGTCGGGGGTGGGAGCTCCTACGAGCAGTACTTC	CASRVGGGSSYEQYF
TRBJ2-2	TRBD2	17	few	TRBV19	TGTGCCAGTAGTAAAAGACTAGCGGGATGGAACACCGGGGAGCTGTTTTTT	CASSKRLAGWNTGELFF
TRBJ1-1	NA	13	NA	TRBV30	TGTGCCTGGACAACAGGGCGATGGACTGAAGCTTTCTTT	CAWTTGRWTEAFF
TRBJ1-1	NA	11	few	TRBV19	TGTGCCAGCACAGAGAACACTGAAGCTTTCTTT	CASTENTEAFF
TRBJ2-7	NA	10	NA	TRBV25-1	TGTGCCAGCAGTGGATTTCTGCCGGACTTC	CASSGFLPDF
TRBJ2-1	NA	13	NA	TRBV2	TGTGCCAGCAGTGTACCAGGGATCAATGAGCAGTTCTTC	CASSVPGINEQFF
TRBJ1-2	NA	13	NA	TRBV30	TGTGCCTGGAGTAAGGGGATAGTAGATGGCTACACCTTC	CAWSKGIVDGYTF
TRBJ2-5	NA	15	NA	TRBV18	TGTGCCAGCTCACCAATCTGGTCGCGGATAGAGACCCAGTACTTC	CASSPIWSRIETQYF
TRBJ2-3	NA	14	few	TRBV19	TGTGCCAGTCGAACTAGCTACGCTGGGGATACGCAGTATTTT	CASRTSYAGDTQYF
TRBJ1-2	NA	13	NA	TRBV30	TGTGCCTGGAGAGTTGGCAGGGGCTATGGCTACACCTTC	CAWRVGRGYGYTF
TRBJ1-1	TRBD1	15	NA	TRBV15	TGTGCCACCAGCAGAGATTTGGGACAGGGAACTGAAGCTTTCTTT	CATSRDLGQGTEAFF
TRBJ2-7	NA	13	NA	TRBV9	TGTGCCAGCAGCGTGGGACTGCACTACGAGCAGTACTTC	CASSVGLHYEQYF
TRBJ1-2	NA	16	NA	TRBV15	TGTGCCACCAGCAGAGATTACGGAGGAATACCCCAAGGCTACACCTTC	CATSRDYGGIPQGYTF
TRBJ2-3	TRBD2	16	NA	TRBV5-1	TGCGCCAGCAGCCCCCGGACTAGCGGGGCCACAGATACGCAGTATTTT	CASSPRTSGATDTQYF
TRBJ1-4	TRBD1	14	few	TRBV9	TGTGCCAGCAGCCCTGGACAGGGTAATGAAAAACTGTTTTTT	CASSPGQGNEKLFF
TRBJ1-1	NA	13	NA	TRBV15	TGTGCCACCAGCAGAGCTTCGGGAACTGAAGCTTTCTTT	CATSRASGTEAFF
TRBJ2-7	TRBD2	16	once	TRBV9	TGTGCCAGCAGCCCTCTAGCGGGGACTACGCTTTACGAGCAGTACTTC	CASSPLAGTTLYEQYF
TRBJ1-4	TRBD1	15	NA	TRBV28	TGTGCCAGCAGTTCCTTGGGACAGGGAGATGAAAAACTGTTTTTT	CASSSLGQGDEKLFF
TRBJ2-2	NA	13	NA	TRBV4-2	TGTGCCACCATCAGGGAGAACACCGGGGAGCTGTTTTTT	CATIRENTGELFF
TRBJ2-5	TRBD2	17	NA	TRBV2	TGTGCCAGCAGTAACGGACTAGCGGGGGGGCCAGGTGAGACCCAGTACTTC	CASSNGLAGGPGETQYF
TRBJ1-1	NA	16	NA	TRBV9	TGTGCCAGCAGCGTAGCTACAGGGTGGGGTGACACTGAAGCTTTCTTT	CASSVATGWGDTEAFF
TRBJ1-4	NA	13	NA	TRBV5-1	TGTGCCAGCAGCTTGGACGGTAATGAAAAACTGTTTTTT	CASSLDGNEKLFF
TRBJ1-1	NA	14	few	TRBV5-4	TGTGCCAGCAGCTTGCGTCTGGGGCCCACTGAAGCTTTCTTT	CASSLRLGPTEAFF
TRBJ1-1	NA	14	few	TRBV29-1	TGCAGCGCGTTGTGGGTGTGGGACGGGAGGGAAGCTTTCTTT	CSALWVWDGREAFF
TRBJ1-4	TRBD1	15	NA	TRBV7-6	TGTGCCAGCAGCAGCTGGACAGGGGGCAGCGAAAAACTGTTTTTT	CASSSWTGGSEKLFF
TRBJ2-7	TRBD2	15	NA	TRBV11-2	TGTGCCAGCATCGGGAGGGTCCGGCAATCGGACGAGCAGTACTTC	CASIGRVRQSDEQYF